The 30 T cell receptor beta chains below come from one sample, sequenced in a study of shared clonotypes between healthy human individuals. The method was immunoSEQ multiplex PCR; TCRdb's version includes in-frame clones alone and lacks a portion of them. The sample has 1,400,000 or so clones, approximately 98.5% seen once; the top ten hold 0.36%. The specimen was naive CD4+ T cells sorted from blood. Subset of the sample: CD45RA+ positively selected. The receptors were sampled from a man aged 25-40 years in good health.

This chain uses TRBV10-1 with TRBJ2-5; 10 nucleotides line up with TRBD2. Trimming removed 5 bases from V and 5 bases from J; junction bases left unmatched: 5. CDR1 is WNHNN and CDR2 is SYGVQD in the germline V gene (reference sequence). The CDR3 runs 14 residues. The CDR3 bases are TGCGCCAGCAGTAGCGGGAGGGCGGGCGAGACCCAGTACTTC. Translation: CASSSGRAGETQYF.

This clone was seen only once. This sequence joins TRBV28 and TRBJ2-7; 8 bases line up with TRBD1. The CDR3 has 17 amino acids. The ends lost 3 bases at V and 2 bases at J; junction bases unmatched: 12. CDR1 and CDR2 (germline): MDHEN, SYDVKM. CDR3 amino acids: CASSFPKWTGLTYEQYF. The DNA for the CDR3 is TGTGCCAGCAGTTTCCCTAAATGGACAGGGCTAACCTACGAGCAGTACTTC.

The chain employs TRBV28 and TRBJ1-2, with D unclear. The CDR3 covers 14 residues. The ends were cut back, 5 bases at V and 2 bases at J, with 12 bases in the middle. Germline lookup yields CDR1 MDHEN and CDR2 SYDVKM. The CDR3 loop is CASSPVVENYGYTF. The CDR3 nucleotides read TGTGCCAGCAGTCCCGTTGTGGAAAACTATGGCTACACCTTC.

The chain links TRBV27 to TRBJ2-7; D is uncertain. The CDR3 is made up of 14 amino acids. The germline CDR1 and CDR2 sequences are MNHEY and SMNVEV (reference sequence). V shed 7 bases and J shed 2 bases, with 15 bases lying between them. The CDR3 protein is CASKSHDRPYEQYF. The CDR3 DNA follows: TGTGCCAGCAAGAGTCATGACCGACCCTACGAGCAGTACTTC.

The genes are TRBV15 and TRBJ2-7, with D maybe TRBD2 (7 bases). The CDR3 covers 17 residues. Trimming pared 8 bases from V and 6 bases from J, leaving 29 bases between. The germline CDR1 and CDR2 sequences are LNHNV and YYDKDF (reference sequence). The CDR3 loop reads CATQRPGQGLGEGEQYF. The DNA of the CDR3 is TGTGCCACCCAAAGACCGGGACAAGGACTAGGCGAGGGCGAGCAGTACTTC.

This chain uses TRBV7-2 with TRBJ1-2; D gene unclear. The germline V gene encodes CDR1 SGHTA and CDR2 FQGNSA. V was trimmed by 4 bases and J by 7 bases, leaving 19 bases between them. The length of the CDR3 is 15 residues. The CDR3 is CASSSRSGSEPGYTF. The CDR3 bases are TGTGCCAGCAGCTCCCGCAGCGGGAGTGAACCTGGCTACACCTTC.

The chain has TRBV19 and TRBJ2-7, with D unclear. Germline assignment: CDR1 LNHDA and CDR2 SQIVND (reference sequence). The length of the CDR3 is 14 residues. Trimming removed 5 bases at V and 3 bases at J, with 14 bases between. The CDR3 nucleotides are TGTGCCAGTAGTCCCTCGGTCAGGATCTACGAGCAGTACTTC. Translated: CASSPSVRIYEQYF.

The V and J genes are TRBV2 and TRBJ2-7; D may correspond to TRBD1 or TRBD2 (5 bases each). The CDR3 sequence is 14 residues long. Trimming stripped 8 bases from V and 0 bases from J, with 14 bases between. Germline CDR1 and CDR2: SNHLY and FYNNEI. CDR3 nucleotides: TGTGCCAGCGGAAGAACCGGGGCCTCCTACGAGCAGTACTTC. Residues: CASGRTGASYEQYF.

As concerns this clone: Other DNA sequences in the same sample also yield this CDR3. The rearrangement links TRBV19 to TRBJ2-3; no reliable D call. The germline gives CDR1 LNHDA, CDR2 SQIVND (reference sequence). The CDR3 is 12 residues long. The germline V and J ends were trimmed by 5 bases and 2 bases, with 5 bases remaining between them. CDR3 in DNA: TGTGCCAGTAGTCAATACACAGATACGCAGTATTTT. It specifies CASSQYTDTQYF.

The V call is TRBV7-2, the J call TRBJ2-7, with TRBD2 as a possible D gene (6 bases). The CDR3 consists of 14 residues. CDR1 is SGHTA, CDR2 FQGNSA, per germline. V lost 5 bases and J 2 bases, leaving 13 bases between the germline ends. The CDR3 DNA reads as TGTGCCAGCAGCCCTAGCGTAGGTCCCTACGAGCAGTACTTC. It is translated as CASSPSVGPYEQYF.

This chain uses TRBV6-5 with TRBJ1-5, with a tentative D call TRBD1 (6 bases). The CDR3 extends over 14 amino acids. With 10 bases removed from V and 2 bases from J, the gap between germline ends came to 15 bases. Germline V gives CDR1 MNHEY, CDR2 SVGAGI. CDR3: CATMGARGNQPQHF. The CDR3 DNA follows: TGTGCCACCATGGGGGCCAGGGGCAATCAGCCCCAGCATTTT.

The gene calls are TRBV5-1 and TRBJ2-7, with 9 positions matching TRBD2. Germline V gives CDR1 SGHRS, CDR2 YFSETQ. This CDR3 spans 17 amino acids. V was pared by 5 bases and J by 1 base, with 13 bases of the junction left unmatched. The CDR3 spells CASSGDFSGRRSYEQYF. CDR3 DNA sequence: TGCGCCAGCAGTGGGGACTTTAGCGGGAGACGTTCCTACGAGCAGTACTTC.

As for this clone: At the DNA level, this CDR3 is encoded by other sequences in the same sample as well. The chain employs TRBV6-5 and TRBJ1-3; possible D gene TRBD1, 5 bases. V gave up 5 bases and J gave up 4 bases, with 9 bases separating them. CDR3 length: 13 residues. The germline gives CDR1 MNHEY, CDR2 SVGAGI. CDR3 sequence (DNA): TGTGCCAGCAGTCTGACAGCCGGAAACACCATATATTTT. This translates into CASSLTAGNTIYF.

The chain joins TRBV19 to TRBJ1-5; D call uncertain. The CDR3 length is 12 residues. CDR1 is LNHDA, CDR2 SQIVND, per germline (reference sequence). With 5 bases removed from V and 4 bases from J, the gap between germline ends came to 6 bases. The CDR3 reads CASSPENQPQHF. The CDR3 DNA follows: TGTGCCAGTAGTCCGGAGAATCAGCCCCAGCATTTT.

This chain links TRBV27 with TRBJ2-6; no clear D gene. CDR1 MNHEY and CDR2 SMNVEV come from the germline V gene (reference sequence). V was pared by 8 bases and J by 2 bases, with 4 bases between. This CDR3 is 12 amino acids long. CDR3 sequence: CASLTGANVLTF. CDR3 nucleotide sequence: TGTGCCAGCTTAACTGGGGCCAACGTCCTGACTTTC. Looking up the rest from reference TRBV27 and TRBJ2-6 gives the full variable domain: EAQVTQNPRYLITVTGKKLTVTCSQNMNHEYMSWYRQDPGLGLRQIYYSMNVEVTDKGDVPEGYKVSRKEKRNFPLILESPSPNQTSLYFCASLTGANVLTFGAGSRLTVL.

The CDR3 bases are TGTGCCAGCAGGGACAGCGGCGGAAACACCATATATTTT. Its protein product is CASRDSGGNTIYF. The V call is TRBV7-2, the J call TRBJ1-3; D possibly corresponds to TRBD1 (6 bases). Trimming removed 6 bases at V and 4 bases at J, with 10 bases between. The CDR3 extends over 13 amino acids. Germline V gene lookup returns CDR1 SGHTA and CDR2 FQGNSA.

The chain uses TRBV5-6 and TRBJ2-3, with D hard to call. Germline-derived CDR1 and CDR2 are SGHDT and YYEEEE. V shed 0 bases and J shed 2 bases, with 13 bases lying between them. The CDR3 covers 16 residues. The CDR3 reads CASSLAVGEHTDTQYF. The DNA of the CDR3 is TGTGCCAGCAGCTTGGCCGTTGGAGAACACACAGATACGCAGTATTTT.

To note about this clone: The sample carries other DNA sequences with the same CDR3. The V and J genes are TRBV9 and TRBJ1-3, with D hard to call. V was clipped by 0 bases and J by 4 bases, with 5 bases between them. The CDR3 extends over 13 amino acids. CDR1 is SGDLS, CDR2 YYNGEE, per germline. CDR3 sequence reads: CASSVARGNTIYF. For the CDR3, the DNA is TGTGCCAGCAGCGTAGCGCGGGGAAACACCATATATTTT. Full variable domain (remainder filled in from reference TRBV9 and TRBJ1-3): DSGVTQTPKHLITATGQRVTLRCSPRSGDLSVYWYQQSLDQGLQFLIQYYNGEERAKGNILERFSAQQFPDLHSELNLSSLELGDSALYFCASSVARGNTIYFGEGSWLTVV.

This rearrangement joins TRBV7-2 to TRBJ2-7; D unclear. The CDR3 has 12 amino acids. CDR1 and CDR2 (germline): SGHTA, FQGNSA. V gave up 5 bases and J gave up 2 bases, with 7 bases separating them. As DNA, the CDR3 is TGTGCCAGCAGCCAAACTACCTACGAGCAGTACTTC. It specifies CASSQTTYEQYF.

V and J are TRBV28 and TRBJ2-7; D possibly corresponds to TRBD2 (5 bases). V lost 11 bases, J lost 4 bases, and 21 bases lay in between. CDR3 length: 14 residues. Germline V gene lookup returns CDR1 MDHEN and CDR2 SYDVKM. CDR3 nucleotide sequence: TGTGCCGAGCAGGAGGTAGATTTCCCGTACGAGCAGTACTTC. Amino acids: CAEQEVDFPYEQYF.

This clone was recorded once. The same CDR3 arises from other DNA sequences in this sample as well. This chain links TRBV7-9 with TRBJ2-7; 11 bases match TRBD2. In germline, CDR1 is SEHNR, CDR2 FQNEAQ (reference sequence). The CDR3 runs 16 residues. V shed 1 base and J 1 base; nucleotides not matched to a gene: 3. The CDR3 DNA reads TGTGCCAGCAGCTTAGGGGTAGCGGGAGGGTCCTACGAGCAGTACTTC. Protein: CASSLGVAGGSYEQYF.

A note on this clone: Other DNA sequences in the same sample also yield this CDR3. In nucleotides, the CDR3 is TGCAGCGGGGGGGGACGGAACACAGATACGCAGTATTTT. Its protein product is CSGGGRNTDTQYF. The chain has TRBV29-1 and TRBJ2-3; TRBD2 agrees at 7 bases. Germline CDR1 reads SQVTM; CDR2 reads ANQGSEA. The CDR3 has 13 amino acids. V was pared by 7 bases and J by 2 bases, with 6 bases of the junction left unmatched.

The chain joins TRBV11-2 to TRBJ2-5; D is possibly TRBD1 (5 bases). Germline V gene data show CDR1 as SGHAT and CDR2 as FQNNGV. Trimming stripped 5 bases from V and 5 bases from J, with 12 bases between. The CDR3 loop spans 13 amino acids. The DNA of the CDR3 is TGTGCCAGCAGCCGCAGGGTCTTTGAGACCCAGTACTTC. Encoded protein: CASSRRVFETQYF.

The chain combines TRBV28 with TRBJ1-3; no clear D. Trimming pared 3 bases from V and 0 bases from J, leaving 12 bases between. Per germline, CDR1 MDHEN and CDR2 SYDVKM. This CDR3 is built from 16 residues. The CDR3: CASSLIFGSSGNTIYF. CDR3 bases: TGTGCCAGCAGTTTGATTTTCGGGAGCTCTGGAAACACCATATATTTT.

This sequence joins TRBV18 and TRBJ1-1, with TRBD1 identical over 8 bases. The CDR3 length is 18 residues. With V trimmed by 2 bases and J by 0 bases, 11 bases remained unmatched. Germline V gene sequence: CDR1 KGHSH, CDR2 LQKENI. CDR3 in DNA: TGTGCCAGCTCACCAACCCCAGGACAGGGTTACATGAACACTGAAGCTTTCTTT. Residues: CASSPTPGQGYMNTEAFF.

This sequence joins TRBV11-2 and TRBJ2-1, with TRBD2 matching over 9 bases. The ends lost 6 bases at V and 2 bases at J; junction bases unmatched: 11. Germline CDR1 is SGHAT and CDR2 is FQNNGV. This CDR3 region has 17 residues. CDR3 sequence: CASRPSGSGRTYNEQFF. Here the CDR3 DNA reads TGTGCCAGCAGACCTAGCGGAAGCGGGAGGACCTACAATGAGCAGTTCTTC.

The chain has TRBV10-1 and TRBJ2-1; a weak D match, TRBD1 (5 bases). V was trimmed by 0 bases and J by 0 bases, leaving 9 bases between them. CDR3 size: 16 residues. Per the germline V gene, CDR1 is WNHNN and CDR2 is SYGVQD (reference sequence). The CDR3 sequence is CASSESGATSYNEQFF. Here the CDR3 DNA reads TGCGCCAGCAGTGAGTCAGGGGCGACCTCCTACAATGAGCAGTTCTTC.

This chain connects TRBV9 to TRBJ2-1; the match to TRBD1 covers 8 bases. Germline assignment: CDR1 SGDLS and CDR2 YYNGEE. The V and J ends lost 2 bases and 7 bases, in that order; junction bases with no gene match: 8. The CDR3 spans 15 residues. DNA for the CDR3: TGTGCCAGCAGCGTGAGACAGGGGAATCGAAATGAGCAGTTCTTC. Translation: CASSVRQGNRNEQFF.

The chain has TRBV7-6 and TRBJ1-2, with D perhaps TRBD1 (5 bases). CDR3 length: 15 amino acids. The germline CDR1 and CDR2 sequences are SGHVS and FNYEAQ. Deletions cut 5 bases from V and 8 bases from J, with 21 bases between. The CDR3 spells CASSMPGTPLEGYTF. CDR3 nucleotides: TGTGCCAGCAGCATGCCCGGGACGCCCTTAGAGGGCTACACCTTC.

The rearrangement joins TRBV21-1 to TRBJ2-2; the table assigns TRBD1, which was not confirmed against the DNA. TRBV21-1 is reported as a pseudogene. The CDR3 runs 18 residues. The CDR3 is CASTRTPTNRPNTGELFF. The CDR3 region has the DNA TGTGCCAGCACCCGAACACCAACGAACAGGCCGAACACCGGGGAGCTGTTTTTT.